This TCR beta chain is from a study of cytomegalovirus exposure and HLA in healthy donors. Study as a whole: Roughly 77 million unique TCRs from HLA-typed donors made up an early data release. Study observations and caveats: Other equally common chains were less clonally expanded than HLA-associated TCR beta chains, a later analysis showed.

Turning to this clone: Antigen: not known.

PCR employed 60 Vbeta and 13 Jbeta primers. Using immunoSEQ multiplex PCR, the repertoire was profiled, and TCRdb retains in-frame clones only, with some absent. The table shows 200,000 to 250,000 clones, with roughly 81% occurring only once. The sample comprised PBMCs. The TCR sequence derives from a girl aged 2-10 years in good health and CMV-seronegative.

The CDR3 here is CASSLSMGGSGANVLTF. As DNA, the CDR3 is TGTGCCAGCAGTTTATCGATGGGGGGTTCTGGGGCCAACGTCCTGACTTTC. This chain joins TRBV27 and TRBJ2-6; D may be TRBD2 (6 bases). This CDR3 is built from 17 residues. V was trimmed by 0 bases and J by 1 base, leaving 10 bases between them. Germline lookup yields CDR1 MNHEY and CDR2 SMNVEV (reference sequence).